This entry features one TCR beta chain sequence. Its antigen is unknown. Treatment specified: roughly 10-day PBMC culture with coronavirus spike peptide pools or control peptides (ViraFEST assay). ViraFEST relied on peptide pools to expand antigen-specific T cells; the TCRs were sequenced afterward. The entry originates in a study of vaccination and CD4 T cells after COVID-19. Study-level background: Post-COVID samples had a sampling time that fell a median approximately 93 days after diagnosis (range 35 to 161).

Sequenced with the Oncomine TCR Beta short-read assay was DNA taken from cultured CD4+ T cells. TCRdb reprocessed the PCR reads via MiXCR and lists one record per CDR3 protein. This table has under 15,000 distinct CDR3 sequences, roughly 30% appearing once. V was clipped by 2 bases and J by 3 bases, with 17 bases between them. The CDR3 has 17 residues. Germline CDR1 is MNHEY and CDR2 is SVGEGT. The TCR sequence derives from a human donor who had recovered from COVID-19. This chain uses TRBV6-2 or TRBV6-3 with TRBJ2-1; D is uncertain. Here the sequenced sample was CD4+ T cells from blood, cultured in vitro, taken after SARS-CoV-2 vaccination. The CDR3 here is CASSYPLSRVNYNEQFF. As DNA, the CDR3 is TGTGCCAGCAGTTACCCCCTCTCCCGAGTTAACTACAATGAGCAGTTCTTC.